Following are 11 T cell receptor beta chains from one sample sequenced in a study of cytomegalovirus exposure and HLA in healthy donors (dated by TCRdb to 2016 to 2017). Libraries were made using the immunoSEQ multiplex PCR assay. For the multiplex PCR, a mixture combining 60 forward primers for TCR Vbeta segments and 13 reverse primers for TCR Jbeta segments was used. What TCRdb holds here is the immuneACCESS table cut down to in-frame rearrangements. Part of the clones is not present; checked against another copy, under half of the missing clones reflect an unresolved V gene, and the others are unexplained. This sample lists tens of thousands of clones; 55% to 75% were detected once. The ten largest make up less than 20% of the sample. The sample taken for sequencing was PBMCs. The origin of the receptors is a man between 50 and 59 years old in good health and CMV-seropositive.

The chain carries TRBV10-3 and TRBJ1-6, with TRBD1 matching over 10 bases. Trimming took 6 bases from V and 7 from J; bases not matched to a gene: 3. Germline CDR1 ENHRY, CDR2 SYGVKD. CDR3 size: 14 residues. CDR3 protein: CAISVGQGNSPLHF. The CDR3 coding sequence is TGTGCCATCAGCGTGGGACAGGGGAATTCACCCCTCCACTTT.

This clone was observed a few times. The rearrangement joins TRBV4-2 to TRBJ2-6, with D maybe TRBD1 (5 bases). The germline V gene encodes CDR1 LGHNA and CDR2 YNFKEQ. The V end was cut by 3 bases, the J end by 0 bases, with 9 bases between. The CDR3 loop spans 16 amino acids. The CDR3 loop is CASSQSGNSGANVLTF. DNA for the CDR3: TGTGCCAGCAGCCAGTCAGGGAACTCTGGGGCCAACGTCCTGACTTTC.

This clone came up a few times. The CDR3 sequence is CASSPGTGPYEQYF. The CDR3 bases are TGTGCCAGCAGCCCCGGGACAGGGCCCTACGAGCAGTACTTC. This sequence joins TRBV6-5 and TRBJ2-7; 9 bases are a match to TRBD1. The junction had 5 bases not matched to a gene; V was cut back by 6 bases and J by 2 bases. CDR3 length: 14 residues. From germline, CDR1 is MNHEY and CDR2 SVGAGI.

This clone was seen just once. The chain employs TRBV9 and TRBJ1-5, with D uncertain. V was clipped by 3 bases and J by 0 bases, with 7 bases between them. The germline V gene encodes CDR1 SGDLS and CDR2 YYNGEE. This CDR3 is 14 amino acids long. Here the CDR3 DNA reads TGTGCCAGCAGCGGGCCTTATAGCAATCAGCCCCAGCATTTT. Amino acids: CASSGPYSNQPQHF.

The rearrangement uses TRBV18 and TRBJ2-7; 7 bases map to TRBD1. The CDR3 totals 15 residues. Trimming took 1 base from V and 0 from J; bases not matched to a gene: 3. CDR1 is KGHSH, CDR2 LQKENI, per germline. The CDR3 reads CASSPLGTASYEQYF. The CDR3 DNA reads TGTGCCAGCTCACCACTCGGGACAGCCTCCTACGAGCAGTACTTC.

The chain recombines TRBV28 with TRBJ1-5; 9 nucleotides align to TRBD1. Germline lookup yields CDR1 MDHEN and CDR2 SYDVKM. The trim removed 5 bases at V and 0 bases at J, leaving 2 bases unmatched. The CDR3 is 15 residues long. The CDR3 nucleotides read TGTGCCAGCAGTGGGACAGGGACTAGCAATCAGCCCCAGCATTTT. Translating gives CASSGTGTSNQPQHF.

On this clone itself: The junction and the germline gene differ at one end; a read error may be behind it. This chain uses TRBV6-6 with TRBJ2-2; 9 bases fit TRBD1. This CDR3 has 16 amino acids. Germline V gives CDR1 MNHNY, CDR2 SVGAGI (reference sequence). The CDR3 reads CASTYGPGQGSGELFF. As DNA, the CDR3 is TGTGCCAGCACTTACGGGCCGGGACAGGGAAGCGGGGAGCTGTTTTTT.

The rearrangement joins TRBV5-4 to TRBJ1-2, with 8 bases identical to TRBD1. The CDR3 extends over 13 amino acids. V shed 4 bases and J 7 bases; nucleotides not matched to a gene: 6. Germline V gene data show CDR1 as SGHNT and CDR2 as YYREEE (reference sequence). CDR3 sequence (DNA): TGTGCCAGCAGCCCACAGGACAGGGCTGGCTACACCTTC. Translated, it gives CASSPQDRAGYTF.

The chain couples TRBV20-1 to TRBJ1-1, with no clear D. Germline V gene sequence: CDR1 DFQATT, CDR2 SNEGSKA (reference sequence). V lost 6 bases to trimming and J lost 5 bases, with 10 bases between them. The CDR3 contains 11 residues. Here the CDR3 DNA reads TGCAGTGCACCAACGGGGACTGAAGCTTTCTTT. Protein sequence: CSAPTGTEAFF.

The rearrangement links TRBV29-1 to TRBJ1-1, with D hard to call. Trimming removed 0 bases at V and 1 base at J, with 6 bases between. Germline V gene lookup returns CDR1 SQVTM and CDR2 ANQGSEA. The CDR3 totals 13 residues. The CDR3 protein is CSVEDDSNTEAFF. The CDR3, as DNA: TGCAGCGTTGAAGATGACTCGAACACTGAAGCTTTCTTT.

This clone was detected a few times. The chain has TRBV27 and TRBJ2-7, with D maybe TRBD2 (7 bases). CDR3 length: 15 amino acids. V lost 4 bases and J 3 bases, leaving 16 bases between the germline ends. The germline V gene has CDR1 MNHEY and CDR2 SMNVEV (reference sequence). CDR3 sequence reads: CASSYLGGGLYEQYF. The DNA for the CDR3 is TGTGCCAGCAGTTACCTAGGGGGGGGGCTCTACGAGCAGTACTTC.